The rows below give T cell receptor beta chains drawn from one sample of a study of cytomegalovirus exposure and HLA in healthy donors. Assay used: immunoSEQ multiplex PCR; TCRdb lists only in-frame clones, some missing. The data hold approximately 100,000 clones, with roughly four fifths observed a single time. The material sequenced was PBMCs. Receptors were obtained from a human donor in good health. Both conserved end residues are part of each CDR3. Fields, in order: V gene, clone size, J gene, D gene, CDR3 protein, CDR3 DNA. A D gene is named only where the DNA matches it firmly. Some rows mark clone size as missing; the rest say once, few, many or name a class of expanded clone.

V gene: TRBV6-1; clone size: NA; J gene: TRBJ2-7; D gene: TRBD2; CDR3 protein: CASTELAGDLEQYF; CDR3 DNA: TGTGCCAGCACCGAGCTAGCGGGAGATCTCGAGCAGTACTTC
V gene: TRBV2; clone size: few; J gene: TRBJ1-1; D gene: TRBD1; CDR3 protein: CASGTDPNTEAFF; CDR3 DNA: TGTGCCAGCGGGACAGACCCGAACACTGAAGCTTTCTTT
V gene: TRBV19; clone size: NA; J gene: TRBJ2-1; D gene: TRBD2; CDR3 protein: CASSTPSGRFSYNEQFF; CDR3 DNA: TGTGCCAGTAGTACCCCTAGCGGGAGGTTTTCCTACAATGAGCAGTTCTTC
V gene: TRBV6-6; clone size: NA; J gene: TRBJ1-5; D gene: NA; CDR3 protein: CASRRLTGDYNQPQHF; CDR3 DNA: TGTGCCAGCAGACGACTGACAGGCGATTACAATCAGCCCCAGCATTTT
V gene: TRBV2; clone size: NA; J gene: TRBJ1-3; D gene: NA; CDR3 protein: CASRRGTGNTIYF; CDR3 DNA: TGTGCCAGCAGGAGGGGGACTGGAAACACCATATATTTT
V gene: TRBV6-1; clone size: NA; J gene: TRBJ1-2; D gene: NA; CDR3 protein: CASSAQTVHLGRGGYTF; CDR3 DNA: TGTGCCAGCAGTGCACAGACCGTCCACTTAGGTCGGGGAGGCTACACCTTC
V gene: TRBV19; clone size: NA; J gene: TRBJ1-2; D gene: NA; CDR3 protein: CASTRGDHNYGYTF; CDR3 DNA: TGTGCCAGTACCAGAGGAGACCATAACTATGGCTACACCTTC
V gene: TRBV15; clone size: NA; J gene: TRBJ1-1; D gene: NA; CDR3 protein: CATSRVGGSNTEAFF; CDR3 DNA: TGTGCCACCAGCAGAGTAGGGGGTTCGAACACTGAAGCTTTCTTT
V gene: TRBV7-9; clone size: once; J gene: TRBJ2-3; D gene: TRBD1; CDR3 protein: CASSFGDRAADTQYF; CDR3 DNA: TGTGCCAGCAGCTTTGGTGACAGGGCCGCAGATACGCAGTATTTT
V gene: TRBV6-5; clone size: once; J gene: TRBJ2-1; D gene: NA; CDR3 protein: CASSLRTRRGNEQFF; CDR3 DNA: TGTGCCAGCAGCTTAAGGACAAGGAGGGGCAATGAGCAGTTCTTC
V gene: TRBV9; clone size: NA; J gene: TRBJ2-1; D gene: TRBD2; CDR3 protein: CASSAVGAGGLNEQFF; CDR3 DNA: TGTGCCAGCAGCGCTGTGGGAGCGGGAGGGCTCAATGAGCAGTTCTTC
V gene: TRBV27; clone size: NA; J gene: TRBJ2-1; D gene: TRBD1; CDR3 protein: CASSLRGQGAIGGNEQFF; CDR3 DNA: TGTGCCAGCAGCCTAAGGGGACAGGGTGCTATTGGTGGGAATGAGCAGTTCTTC
V gene: TRBV5-1; clone size: NA; J gene: TRBJ2-7; D gene: NA; CDR3 protein: CASSLVSRVGSYEQYF; CDR3 DNA: TGCGCCAGCAGCTTGGTATCCAGGGTTGGGTCCTACGAGCAGTACTTC
V gene: TRBV19; clone size: NA; J gene: TRBJ2-3; D gene: NA; CDR3 protein: CASSIWGEVTDTQYF; CDR3 DNA: TGTGCCAGTAGTATCTGGGGGGAGGTGACAGATACGCAGTATTTT
V gene: TRBV5-6; clone size: NA; J gene: TRBJ1-5; D gene: NA; CDR3 protein: CASSFVEGPQHF; CDR3 DNA: TGTGCCAGCAGCTTTGTTGAGGGGCCCCAGCATTTT
V gene: TRBV5-1; clone size: NA; J gene: TRBJ2-2; D gene: NA; CDR3 protein: CASSLAPGTRPGELFF; CDR3 DNA: TGCGCCAGCAGCTTGGCCCCGGGAACCCGACCCGGGGAGCTGTTTTTT
V gene: TRBV23-1; clone size: once; J gene: TRBJ2-1; D gene: NA; CDR3 protein: CASIVAGIPNEQFF; CDR3 DNA: TGCGCCAGCATTGTGGCCGGGATTCCCAATGAGCAGTTCTTC
V gene: TRBV4-2; clone size: NA; J gene: TRBJ2-7; D gene: TRBD2; CDR3 protein: CASSQPSGGGYEQYF; CDR3 DNA: TGTGCCAGCAGCCAACCTAGCGGGGGAGGCTACGAGCAGTACTTC
V gene: TRBV30; clone size: NA; J gene: TRBJ2-7; D gene: NA; CDR3 protein: CAWSVEYRYEQYF; CDR3 DNA: TGTGCCTGGAGCGTTGAGTATCGTTACGAGCAGTACTTC
V gene: TRBV5-1; clone size: NA; J gene: TRBJ2-2; D gene: TRBD2; CDR3 protein: CASSLYSSGGTSGELFF; CDR3 DNA: TGCGCCAGCAGCTTGTATTCTAGCGGGGGGACCAGCGGGGAGCTGTTTTTT
V gene: TRBV18; clone size: NA; J gene: TRBJ2-5; D gene: TRBD2; CDR3 protein: CASSHGLAGGRIETQYF; CDR3 DNA: TGTGCCAGCTCCCACGGACTAGCGGGAGGGAGAATAGAGACCCAGTACTTC
V gene: TRBV9; clone size: NA; J gene: TRBJ1-1; D gene: TRBD1; CDR3 protein: CASSLSGTGYTEAFF; CDR3 DNA: TGTGCCAGCAGCCTCTCCGGGACAGGATACACTGAAGCTTTCTTT
V gene: TRBV2; clone size: NA; J gene: TRBJ1-1; D gene: TRBD1; CDR3 protein: CANRDRLYTEAFF; CDR3 DNA: TGTGCCAACCGGGACAGACTATACACTGAAGCTTTCTTT
V gene: TRBV5-1; clone size: NA; J gene: TRBJ2-4; D gene: TRBD2; CDR3 protein: CASSWTSENIQYF; CDR3 DNA: TGCGCCAGCAGCTGGACTAGTGAAAACATTCAGTACTTC
V gene: TRBV6-4; clone size: NA; J gene: TRBJ1-2; D gene: TRBD1; CDR3 protein: CASSPQGQLYGYTF; CDR3 DNA: TGTGCCAGCAGCCCACAGGGACAGCTGTATGGCTACACCTTC
V gene: TRBV10-3; clone size: NA; J gene: TRBJ2-4; D gene: NA; CDR3 protein: CAISEPHGERDIQYF; CDR3 DNA: TGTGCCATCAGTGAGCCGCACGGGGAACGGGACATTCAGTACTTC
V gene: TRBV5-1; clone size: NA; J gene: TRBJ2-2; D gene: NA; CDR3 protein: CASSIAGTPNTGELFF; CDR3 DNA: TGCGCCAGCAGCATTGCCGGGACACCGAACACCGGGGAGCTGTTTTTT
V gene: TRBV5-1; clone size: NA; J gene: TRBJ1-1; D gene: NA; CDR3 protein: CASSLVIGGGAEAFF; CDR3 DNA: TGCGCCAGCAGCTTGGTGATCGGGGGGGGCGCTGAAGCTTTCTTT
V gene: TRBV2; clone size: NA; J gene: TRBJ1-5; D gene: TRBD1; CDR3 protein: CASSQGQVSQPQHF; CDR3 DNA: TGTGCCAGCAGTCAAGGACAGGTCAGTCAGCCCCAGCATTTT
V gene: TRBV21-1; clone size: NA; J gene: TRBJ1-5; D gene: NA; CDR3 protein: CASRRGTGTHSNQPQHF; CDR3 DNA: TGTGCCTCCCGTAGAGGGACAGGGACTCATAGCAATCAGCCCCAGCATTTT
V gene: TRBV29-1; clone size: NA; J gene: TRBJ1-2; D gene: NA; CDR3 protein: CSVDRAGLDYGYTF; CDR3 DNA: TGCAGCGTTGATAGGGCAGGGCTGGACTATGGCTACACCTTC
V gene: TRBV27; clone size: NA; J gene: TRBJ1-1; D gene: NA; CDR3 protein: CASSLLPREQSKAFF; CDR3 DNA: TGTGCCAGCAGTTTACTTCCCCGGGAGCAGAGCAAAGCTTTCTTT
V gene: TRBV10-3; clone size: NA; J gene: TRBJ2-7; D gene: TRBD2; CDR3 protein: CAIRPSTSANYEQYF; CDR3 DNA: TGTGCCATCCGCCCCTCGACTAGCGCGAACTACGAGCAGTACTTC
V gene: TRBV11-2; clone size: NA; J gene: TRBJ2-2; D gene: NA; CDR3 protein: CASSSPSTGELFF; CDR3 DNA: TGTGCCAGCAGCTCCCCGAGCACCGGGGAGCTGTTTTTT
V gene: TRBV19; clone size: NA; J gene: TRBJ1-5; D gene: NA; CDR3 protein: CASRAGRRASNQPQHF; CDR3 DNA: TGTGCCAGTAGGGCAGGGCGTCGGGCTAGCAATCAGCCCCAGCATTTT
V gene: TRBV30; clone size: NA; J gene: TRBJ1-1; D gene: NA; CDR3 protein: CAWSRGMNTEAFF; CDR3 DNA: TGTGCTTGGAGCAGGGGTATGAACACTGAAGCTTTCTTT
V gene: TRBV5-6; clone size: NA; J gene: TRBJ1-2; D gene: TRBD1; CDR3 protein: CASSNYRGGGYGYTF; CDR3 DNA: TGTGCCAGCAGCAATTACAGGGGGGGAGGCTATGGCTACACCTTC
V gene: TRBV19; clone size: NA; J gene: TRBJ1-2; D gene: NA; CDR3 protein: CASSIVRGGYTF; CDR3 DNA: TGTGCCAGTAGTATAGTTCGAGGGGGCTACACCTTC
V gene: TRBV5-1; clone size: NA; J gene: TRBJ2-1; D gene: NA; CDR3 protein: CASSLGGTGGGWNEQFF; CDR3 DNA: TGCGCCAGCAGCTTGGGGGGAACTGGGGGGGGCTGGAATGAGCAGTTCTTC
V gene: TRBV29-1; clone size: NA; J gene: TRBJ2-4; D gene: TRBD1; CDR3 protein: CSVRDRGLAKNIQYF; CDR3 DNA: TGCAGCGTACGGGACAGGGGTCTAGCCAAAAACATTCAGTACTTC
V gene: TRBV19; clone size: NA; J gene: TRBJ2-5; D gene: TRBD1; CDR3 protein: CASSTGTGEGETQYF; CDR3 DNA: TGTGCCAGTAGTACCGGGACAGGGGAGGGAGAGACCCAGTACTTC
V gene: TRBV27; clone size: NA; J gene: TRBJ2-6; D gene: TRBD1; CDR3 protein: CASSPDRELIPGANVLTF; CDR3 DNA: TGTGCCAGCAGTCCAGACAGGGAGTTGATTCCCGGGGCCAACGTCCTGACTTTC
V gene: TRBV30; clone size: NA; J gene: TRBJ1-1; D gene: NA; CDR3 protein: CAWSRDRAAEAFF; CDR3 DNA: TGTGCCTGGAGTCGTGACAGAGCAGCTGAAGCTTTCTTT
V gene: TRBV6-4; clone size: NA; J gene: TRBJ1-1; D gene: TRBD1; CDR3 protein: CASSLTGENTEAFF; CDR3 DNA: TGTGCCAGCAGTCTCACAGGGGAGAACACTGAAGCTTTCTTT
V gene: TRBV7-2; clone size: NA; J gene: TRBJ2-7; D gene: TRBD2; CDR3 protein: CASSSLGSSGGIF; CDR3 DNA: TGTGCCAGCAGCTCCCTCGGGTCGAGCGGGGGGATATTC
V gene: TRBV7-9; clone size: few; J gene: TRBJ1-5; D gene: TRBD1; CDR3 protein: CASSPRGQGNQPQHF; CDR3 DNA: TGTGCCAGCAGCCCAAGGGGACAGGGAAATCAGCCCCAGCATTTT
V gene: TRBV2; clone size: NA; J gene: TRBJ2-5; D gene: TRBD1; CDR3 protein: CASSESGGSQETQYF; CDR3 DNA: TGTGCCAGCAGTGAATCAGGGGGCAGCCAAGAGACCCAGTACTTC
V gene: TRBV11-2; clone size: NA; J gene: TRBJ2-3; D gene: NA; CDR3 protein: CASSLGIGPTGDTQYF; CDR3 DNA: TGTGCCAGCAGCTTAGGGATAGGTCCGACGGGGGATACGCAGTATTTT
V gene: TRBV5-5; clone size: NA; J gene: TRBJ1-3; D gene: NA; CDR3 protein: CASSSGSGNTIYF; CDR3 DNA: TGTGCCAGCAGCTCAGGGTCAGGAAACACCATATATTTT
V gene: TRBV10-1; clone size: NA; J gene: TRBJ2-1; D gene: NA; CDR3 protein: CASSERSASYNEQFF; CDR3 DNA: TGCGCCAGCAGTGAGCGTAGCGCGTCCTACAATGAGCAGTTCTTC
V gene: TRBV18; clone size: NA; J gene: TRBJ2-7; D gene: NA; CDR3 protein: CASSPGDLSYEQYF; CDR3 DNA: TGTGCCAGCTCACCGGGAGACTTGTCCTACGAGCAGTACTTC
V gene: TRBV5-1; clone size: NA; J gene: TRBJ2-5; D gene: NA; CDR3 protein: CASSHQGLETQYF; CDR3 DNA: TGCGCCAGCAGCCACCAGGGGTTGGAGACCCAGTACTTC
V gene: TRBV5-1; clone size: NA; J gene: TRBJ2-7; D gene: NA; CDR3 protein: CASSLDRARGHEQYF; CDR3 DNA: TGCGCCAGCAGCTTGGACAGGGCGCGAGGCCACGAGCAGTACTTC
V gene: TRBV10-3; clone size: NA; J gene: TRBJ1-5; D gene: TRBD1; CDR3 protein: CAISESPGQGGQPQHF; CDR3 DNA: TGTGCCATCAGTGAGTCCCCGGGACAGGGAGGCCAGCCCCAGCATTTT